What follows are 7 T cell receptor beta chains derived from one specimen sequenced in a study of T cell responses to AZD1222 COVID-19 vaccine. Here immunoSEQ multiplex PCR was the method, and the copy in TCRdb shows in-frame clones only, minus some. Of approximately 140,000 clones listed, 94% were seen once; the top ten hold over 0.95%. The specimen was peripheral blood, collected on day 0 of AZD1222 vaccination. Receptor source: an adult in good health.

This rearrangement joins TRBV5-1 to TRBJ2-3; no firm D call. There are 12 residues in the CDR3. V was pared by 4 bases and J by 2 bases, with 5 bases between. CDR1 and CDR2 from the germline V gene are SGHRS and YFSETQ. CDR3 region: CASSLPTDTQYF. In DNA, the CDR3 is TGCGCCAGCAGCCTACCCACAGATACGCAGTATTTT.

The chain combines TRBV12-3 or TRBV12-4 with TRBJ1-1; a possible D gene is TRBD1 (6 bases). The germline V and J ends were trimmed by 6 bases and 1 base, with 9 bases remaining between them. There are 13 residues in the CDR3. The CDR3: CASRGGQNTEAFF. CDR3 nucleotide sequence: TGTGCCAGCAGGGGGGGACAGAACACTGAAGCTTTCTTT.

This clone has just a few counts. The rearrangement joins TRBV9 to TRBJ2-3; 9 bases are shared with TRBD1. Germline V lookup: CDR1 SGDLS, CDR2 YYNGEE. Trimming removed 5 bases from V and 4 bases from J; junction bases left unmatched: 5. This CDR3 has 14 residues. CDR3 loop: CASSTGTGSDTQYF. The CDR3 coding sequence is TGTGCCAGCAGTACCGGGACAGGGTCAGATACGCAGTATTTT.

V is TRBV3-1 (or the pseudogene TRBV3-2) and J is TRBJ2-1; TRBD2 aligns across 8 bases. V trimming: 0 bases; J trimming: 7 bases; junction bases outside the gene matches: 5. The CDR3 has 15 amino acids. The germline V gene has CDR1 LGHDT and CDR2 YNNKEL (reference sequence). This CDR3 is CASSQDLASGNEQFF. CDR3 nucleotide sequence: TGTGCCAGCAGCCAAGATCTTGCTAGCGGGAATGAGCAGTTCTTC.

CDR3 bases: TGCGCCAGCAGCCAAGGACAGGGTGGACAGCCCCAGCATTTT. It specifies CASSQGQGGQPQHF. V is TRBV4-1 and J is TRBJ1-5; 7 positions agree with TRBD1. Germline V lookup: CDR1 MGHRA, CDR2 YSYEKL. The V and J ends lost 1 base and 7 bases, in that order; junction bases with no gene match: 4. The CDR3 sequence is 14 residues long.

The chain combines TRBV7-2 with TRBJ1-2, with D possibly being TRBD1 (6 bases). V lost 7 bases and J 4 bases, leaving 16 bases between the germline ends. Germline values: CDR1 SGHTA, CDR2 FQGNSA. The CDR3 length is 14 residues. This chain's CDR3 is CASTSPGQFYGYTF. DNA of the CDR3: TGTGCCAGCACCTCCCCAGGACAGTTCTATGGCTACACCTTC. Full variable domain (rest looked up from reference TRBV7-2 and TRBJ1-2): GAGVSQSPSNKVTEKGKDVELRCDPISGHTALYWYRQSLGQGLEFLIYFQGNSAPDKSGLPSDRFSAERTGGSVSTLTIQRTQQEDSAVYLCASTSPGQFYGYTFGSGTRLTVV.

J is TRBJ1-1 and V is TRBV25-1; tentative D call: TRBD1 (5 bases). The germline V gene encodes CDR1 MGHDK and CDR2 SYGVNS. This CDR3 has 15 residues. Between the trimmed V and J ends, which lost 6 bases and 0 bases, there was a span of 14 bases. The CDR3 loop reads CASRRGQTVNTEAFF. Written as DNA, the CDR3 is TGTGCCAGCAGACGAGGCCAGACAGTGAACACTGAAGCTTTCTTT.